These T cell receptor beta chains were read from a single sample in a study of regulatory T cells in long-lasting Graves disease. A single record per CDR3 protein comes from TCRdb applying MiXCR to the multiplex PCR reads. The profile shows 650,000 to 850,000 distinct CDR3 sequences, about 30% of them singletons. The sequenced sample was peripheral blood mononuclear cells (PBMCs), obtained when the disease was refractory, from a patient treated with antithyroid drugs. The receptors were gathered from a female donor with Graves disease. CDR3s include the opening cysteine and the closing phenylalanine or tryptophan. Each record gives: CDR3 DNA, CDR3 protein, J gene, D gene, clone size, V gene. A D gene is named only where the DNA matches it firmly. Clone size appears in some rows only: once, few, many, or a class for an expanded clone.

CDR3 DNA: TGTGCCAGCAGTTACGCCGCCATGAACACTGAAGCTTTCTTT
CDR3 protein: CASSYAAMNTEAFF
J gene: TRBJ1-1
D gene: NA
clone size: many
V gene: TRBV28

CDR3 DNA: TGCGCCAGCAGCTTGGGTAAGACAGGGGCCGAGAACTGGAACACTGAAGCTTTCTTT
CDR3 protein: CASSLGKTGAENWNTEAFF
J gene: TRBJ1-1
D gene: TRBD1
clone size: few
V gene: TRBV5-1

CDR3 DNA: TGTGCCAGCAGTTATTCCCCCCTTCTAGCGGAAGACTCCTACAATGAGCAGTTCTTC
CDR3 protein: CASSYSPLLAEDSYNEQFF
J gene: TRBJ2-1
D gene: TRBD2
clone size: NA
V gene: TRBV6-5

CDR3 DNA: TGTGCCAGCAGCTTAGTGGATTGGGGCTACGAGCAGTACTTC
CDR3 protein: CASSLVDWGYEQYF
J gene: TRBJ2-7
D gene: NA
clone size: NA
V gene: TRBV7-2

CDR3 DNA: TGTGCCAGCAGCGCCGGGACGAGCACCCAGCGATCCTACAATGAGCAGTTCTTC
CDR3 protein: CASSAGTSTQRSYNEQFF
J gene: TRBJ2-1
D gene: NA
clone size: NA
V gene: TRBV28

CDR3 DNA: TGTGCCACCGAAACAGACCTCAAAAACATTCAGTACTTC
CDR3 protein: CATETDLKNIQYF
J gene: TRBJ2-4
D gene: NA
clone size: NA
V gene: TRBV6-2/TRBV6-3

CDR3 DNA: TGTGCCAGCAGTGGGACAGGGGTTGCTCAGCCCCAGCATTTT
CDR3 protein: CASSGTGVAQPQHF
J gene: TRBJ1-5
D gene: TRBD1
clone size: NA
V gene: TRBV2

CDR3 DNA: TGCGCCAGCAGCCCCCTAGGGGGAAGCACAGATACGCAGTATTTT
CDR3 protein: CASSPLGGSTDTQYF
J gene: TRBJ2-3
D gene: NA
clone size: NA
V gene: TRBV5-1

CDR3 DNA: TGTGCCAGCAGACCCACCTCATGGGGCGGTGGGGCTGAAGCTTTCTTT
CDR3 protein: CASRPTSWGGGAEAFF
J gene: TRBJ1-1
D gene: NA
clone size: few
V gene: TRBV27

CDR3 DNA: TGCAGCGTTGTCACAGGAGCTAACACCGGGGAGCTGTTTTTT
CDR3 protein: CSVVTGANTGELFF
J gene: TRBJ2-2
D gene: NA
clone size: NA
V gene: TRBV29-1

CDR3 DNA: TGTGCCAGCAAGTTGAGGGCCCACTCCTACAATGAGCAGTTCTTC
CDR3 protein: CASKLRAHSYNEQFF
J gene: TRBJ2-1
D gene: NA
clone size: NA
V gene: TRBV6-1

CDR3 DNA: TGTGCCAGCAGAGGCGTTCTAGCGGGGTCAACCCACGAGCAGTACTTC
CDR3 protein: CASRGVLAGSTHEQYF
J gene: TRBJ2-7
D gene: TRBD2
clone size: NA
V gene: TRBV3-1

CDR3 DNA: TGCAGTGCTGGAACGGGACTTACCTACGAGCAGTACTTC
CDR3 protein: CSAGTGLTYEQYF
J gene: TRBJ2-7
D gene: NA
clone size: NA
V gene: TRBV20-1

CDR3 DNA: TGTGCCTGGAGTGTTACTAGCGGCGGGGAGCTGTTTTTT
CDR3 protein: CAWSVTSGGELFF
J gene: TRBJ2-2
D gene: TRBD2
clone size: NA
V gene: TRBV30

CDR3 DNA: TGTGCCAGCAGCCACGGACAGGGGTACCCCCTCCACTTT
CDR3 protein: CASSHGQGYPLHF
J gene: TRBJ1-6
D gene: TRBD1
clone size: NA
V gene: TRBV3-1

CDR3 DNA: TGTGCCTGGAGTGTCGGACAGTTCAATCAGCCCCAGCATTTT
CDR3 protein: CAWSVGQFNQPQHF
J gene: TRBJ1-5
D gene: NA
clone size: NA
V gene: TRBV30

CDR3 DNA: TGTGCCAGCAGCTATCGGACAGGCCAAGAGACCCAGTACTTC
CDR3 protein: CASSYRTGQETQYF
J gene: TRBJ2-5
D gene: TRBD1
clone size: NA
V gene: TRBV11-2

CDR3 DNA: TGTGCCAGCAGTGTCGAGGGTGGCTACACCTTC
CDR3 protein: CASSVEGGYTF
J gene: TRBJ1-2
D gene: NA
clone size: many
V gene: TRBV2

CDR3 DNA: TGTGCCAGCAGTGATAGGGACGTGGGCCCCTTGGAAAAACTGTTTTTT
CDR3 protein: CASSDRDVGPLEKLFF
J gene: TRBJ1-4
D gene: NA
clone size: few
V gene: TRBV2

CDR3 DNA: TGTGCCTGGAGACCGGGAATTAACTATGGCTACACCTTC
CDR3 protein: CAWRPGINYGYTF
J gene: TRBJ1-2
D gene: NA
clone size: few
V gene: TRBV30

CDR3 DNA: TGTGCCAGCAGCGTTGGGATCTCCTACGAGCAGTACTTC
CDR3 protein: CASSVGISYEQYF
J gene: TRBJ2-7
D gene: NA
clone size: NA
V gene: TRBV9

CDR3 DNA: TGTGCCAGCAGCATTGTAGGCGGCGAGCAGTACTTC
CDR3 protein: CASSIVGGEQYF
J gene: TRBJ2-7
D gene: NA
clone size: many
V gene: TRBV27

CDR3 DNA: TGTGCCAGCAGCTTAGGCGGCAGTAGCTATGGCTACACCTTC
CDR3 protein: CASSLGGSSYGYTF
J gene: TRBJ1-2
D gene: NA
clone size: few
V gene: TRBV7-9

CDR3 DNA: TGCAGCGTTGAAGGACAGGGGCTGGAGGAAAAACTGTTTTTT
CDR3 protein: CSVEGQGLEEKLFF
J gene: TRBJ1-4
D gene: TRBD1
clone size: once
V gene: TRBV29-1

CDR3 DNA: TGTGCCAGCATTCGGGGCTCGAACACTGAAGCTTTCTTT
CDR3 protein: CASIRGSNTEAFF
J gene: TRBJ1-1
D gene: NA
clone size: many
V gene: TRBV28

CDR3 DNA: TGTGCCAGCAGCCGCCCAGGGGGGGCTGAAGCTTTCTTT
CDR3 protein: CASSRPGGAEAFF
J gene: TRBJ1-1
D gene: TRBD1
clone size: few
V gene: TRBV7-9

CDR3 DNA: TGTGCCAGCTCACCTAGGGACAGACAAGAGACCCAGTACTTC
CDR3 protein: CASSPRDRQETQYF
J gene: TRBJ2-5
D gene: TRBD1
clone size: NA
V gene: TRBV18

CDR3 DNA: TGTGCCAGCAGTGAAGCTAGCGGACTAGCGGGAAATATAGCCAAAAACATTCAGTACTTC
CDR3 protein: CASSEASGLAGNIAKNIQYF
J gene: TRBJ2-4
D gene: TRBD2
clone size: few
V gene: TRBV6-2/TRBV6-3

CDR3 DNA: TGTGCCAGCAGTTACCCGCAGGATACCTCCCGGCAAGAGACCCAGTACTTC
CDR3 protein: CASSYPQDTSRQETQYF
J gene: TRBJ2-5
D gene: NA
clone size: NA
V gene: TRBV6-2/TRBV6-3

CDR3 DNA: TGCGCCAGCAGCTGGGTACAGGGTTCTGAAGCTTTCTTT
CDR3 protein: CASSWVQGSEAFF
J gene: TRBJ1-1
D gene: NA
clone size: NA
V gene: TRBV5-1

CDR3 DNA: TGTGCCAGCAGTTACACCGACTATGGCTACACCTTC
CDR3 protein: CASSYTDYGYTF
J gene: TRBJ1-2
D gene: NA
clone size: many
V gene: TRBV6-5

CDR3 DNA: TGCAGTGCTAGCTCCCAGTGGGGGGCCGATGGCTACACCTTC
CDR3 protein: CSASSQWGADGYTF
J gene: TRBJ1-2
D gene: NA
clone size: few
V gene: TRBV20-1

CDR3 DNA: TGTGCCAGCAGCTCTGGACAGGCCTTTGGCTACACCTTC
CDR3 protein: CASSSGQAFGYTF
J gene: TRBJ1-2
D gene: TRBD1
clone size: NA
V gene: TRBV5-6

CDR3 DNA: TGCGCCAGCAGCACCCGGACAGCCACTGAAGCTTTCTTT
CDR3 protein: CASSTRTATEAFF
J gene: TRBJ1-1
D gene: NA
clone size: many
V gene: TRBV5-1

CDR3 DNA: TGTGCCAGCAGCCTTTGGGGCAGCGGGAGGGTTCGGAACGAGCAGTACTTC
CDR3 protein: CASSLWGSGRVRNEQYF
J gene: TRBJ2-7
D gene: TRBD2
clone size: NA
V gene: TRBV6-1

CDR3 DNA: TGTGCCAGCAGAACCGGGACTAGCGGAATCTACGAGCAGTACTTC
CDR3 protein: CASRTGTSGIYEQYF
J gene: TRBJ2-7
D gene: TRBD2
clone size: NA
V gene: TRBV3-1

CDR3 DNA: TGTGCCAGCAGCCTTACGGACGGCCTAGTCCACTTT
CDR3 protein: CASSLTDGLVHF
J gene: TRBJ1-6
D gene: NA
clone size: NA
V gene: TRBV7-9

CDR3 DNA: TGTGCCAGCAGTAGGACAGGGCTTAATCAGCCCCAGCATTTT
CDR3 protein: CASSRTGLNQPQHF
J gene: TRBJ1-5
D gene: TRBD1
clone size: many
V gene: TRBV28

CDR3 DNA: TGTGCCAGCTCACCGGTTGAGGGGGGGAGCGAGCAGTACTTC
CDR3 protein: CASSPVEGGSEQYF
J gene: TRBJ2-7
D gene: NA
clone size: NA
V gene: TRBV18

CDR3 DNA: TGTGCCACCAGTGACGGGGGCCCGAACACCGGGGAGCTGTTTTTT
CDR3 protein: CATSDGGPNTGELFF
J gene: TRBJ2-2
D gene: NA
clone size: many
V gene: TRBV24-1

CDR3 DNA: TGTGCCAGCACCCAAGGAGGGGACGCATACGAGCAGTACTTC
CDR3 protein: CASTQGGDAYEQYF
J gene: TRBJ2-7
D gene: NA
clone size: NA
V gene: TRBV2